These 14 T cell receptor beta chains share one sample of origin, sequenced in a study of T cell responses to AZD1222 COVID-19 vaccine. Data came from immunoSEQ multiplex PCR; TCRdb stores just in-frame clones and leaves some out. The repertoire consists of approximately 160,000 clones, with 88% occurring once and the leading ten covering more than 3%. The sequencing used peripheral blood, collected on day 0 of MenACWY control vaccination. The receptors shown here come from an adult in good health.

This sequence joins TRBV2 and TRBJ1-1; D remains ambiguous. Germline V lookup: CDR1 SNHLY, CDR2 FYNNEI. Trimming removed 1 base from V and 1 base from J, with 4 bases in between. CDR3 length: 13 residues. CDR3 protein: CASSEVGNTEAFF. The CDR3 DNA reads TGTGCCAGCAGTGAAGTAGGGAACACTGAAGCTTTCTTT.

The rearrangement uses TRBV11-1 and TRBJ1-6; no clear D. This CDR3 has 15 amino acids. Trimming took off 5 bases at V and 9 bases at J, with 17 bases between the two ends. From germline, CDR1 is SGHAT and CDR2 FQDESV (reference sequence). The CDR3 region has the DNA TGTGCCAGCAGCACAACCCGGGGAACCGGTTCACCCCTCCACTTT. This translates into CASSTTRGTGSPLHF.

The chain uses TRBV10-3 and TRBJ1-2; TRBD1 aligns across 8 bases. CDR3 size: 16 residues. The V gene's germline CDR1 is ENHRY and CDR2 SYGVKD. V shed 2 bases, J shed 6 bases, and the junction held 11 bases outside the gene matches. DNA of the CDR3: TGTGCCATCAGTGAGAGCAGGGGGCTAAAGAGCGATGGCTACACCTTC. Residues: CAISESRGLKSDGYTF.

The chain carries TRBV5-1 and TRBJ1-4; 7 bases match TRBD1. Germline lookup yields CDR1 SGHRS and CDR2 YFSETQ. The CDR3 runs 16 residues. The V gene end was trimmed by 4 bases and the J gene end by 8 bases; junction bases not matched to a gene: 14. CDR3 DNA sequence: TGCGCCAGCAGCGCGGATGGGACAGCATATGGGGAAAAACTGTTTTTT. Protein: CASSADGTAYGEKLFF.

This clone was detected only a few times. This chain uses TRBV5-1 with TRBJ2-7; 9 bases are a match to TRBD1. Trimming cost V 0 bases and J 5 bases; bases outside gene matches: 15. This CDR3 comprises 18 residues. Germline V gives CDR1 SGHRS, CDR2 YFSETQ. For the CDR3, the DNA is TGCGCCAGCAGCTTGGGTCGGCTTTTAGGACAGGGGTTCCACGAGCAGTACTTC. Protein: CASSLGRLLGQGFHEQYF.

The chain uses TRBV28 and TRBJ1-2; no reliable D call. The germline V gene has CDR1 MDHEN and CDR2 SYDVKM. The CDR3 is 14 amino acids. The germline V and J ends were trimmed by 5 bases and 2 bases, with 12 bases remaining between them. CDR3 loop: CASSTPSGNYGYTF. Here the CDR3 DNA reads TGTGCCAGCAGTACCCCGTCGGGCAACTATGGCTACACCTTC.

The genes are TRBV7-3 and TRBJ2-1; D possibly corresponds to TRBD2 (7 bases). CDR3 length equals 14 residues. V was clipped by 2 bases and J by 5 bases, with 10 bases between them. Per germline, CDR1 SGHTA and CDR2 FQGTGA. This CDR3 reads CASSLGGADNEQFF. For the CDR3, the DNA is TGTGCCAGCAGCTTAGGGGGGGCGGACAATGAGCAGTTCTTC.

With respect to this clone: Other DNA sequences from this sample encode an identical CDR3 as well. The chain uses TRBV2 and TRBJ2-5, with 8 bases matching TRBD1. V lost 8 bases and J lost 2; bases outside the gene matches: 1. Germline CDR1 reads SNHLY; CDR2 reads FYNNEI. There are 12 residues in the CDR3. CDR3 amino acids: CASRDRQETQYF. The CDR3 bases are TGTGCCAGCCGGGACAGGCAAGAGACCCAGTACTTC.

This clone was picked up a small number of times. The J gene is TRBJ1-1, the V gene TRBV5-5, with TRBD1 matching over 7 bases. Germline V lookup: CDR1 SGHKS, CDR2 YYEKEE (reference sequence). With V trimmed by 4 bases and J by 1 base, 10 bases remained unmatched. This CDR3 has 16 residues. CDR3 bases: TGTGCCAGCAGCATTAATACAGGGGCCTGGAACACTGAAGCTTTCTTT. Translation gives CASSINTGAWNTEAFF.

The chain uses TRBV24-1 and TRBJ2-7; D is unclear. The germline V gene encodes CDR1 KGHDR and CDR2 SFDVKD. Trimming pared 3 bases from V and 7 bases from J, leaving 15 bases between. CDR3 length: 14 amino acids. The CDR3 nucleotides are TGTGCCACCAGTGATACGACCAAACCTCTAGAGCAGTACTTC. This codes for CATSDTTKPLEQYF.

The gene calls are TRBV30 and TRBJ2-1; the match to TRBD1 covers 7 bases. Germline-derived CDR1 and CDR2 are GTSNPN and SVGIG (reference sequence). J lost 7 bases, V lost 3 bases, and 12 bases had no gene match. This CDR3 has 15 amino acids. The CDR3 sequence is CAWSRVRGRGNEQFF. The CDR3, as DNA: TGTGCCTGGAGCCGAGTAAGGGGGCGAGGAAATGAGCAGTTCTTC.

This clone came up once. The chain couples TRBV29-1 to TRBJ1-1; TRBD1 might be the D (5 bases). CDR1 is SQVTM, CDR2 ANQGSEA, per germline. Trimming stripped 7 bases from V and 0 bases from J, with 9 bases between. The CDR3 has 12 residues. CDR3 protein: CSADMMNTEAFF. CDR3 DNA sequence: TGCAGCGCGGACATGATGAACACTGAAGCTTTCTTT.

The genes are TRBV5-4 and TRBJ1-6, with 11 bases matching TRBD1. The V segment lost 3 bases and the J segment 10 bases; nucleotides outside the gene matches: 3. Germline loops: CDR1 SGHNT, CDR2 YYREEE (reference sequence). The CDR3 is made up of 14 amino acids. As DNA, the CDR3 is TGTGCCAGCAGCTCGGACAGGGGGCAATCACCCCTCCACTTT. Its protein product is CASSSDRGQSPLHF.

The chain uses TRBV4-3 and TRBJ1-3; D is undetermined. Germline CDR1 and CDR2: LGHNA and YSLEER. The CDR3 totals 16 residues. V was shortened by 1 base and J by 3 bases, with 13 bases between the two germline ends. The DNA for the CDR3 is TGCGCCAGCAGCCAAGGGTACGGCAGCGGTGGAAACACCATATATTTT. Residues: CASSQGYGSGGNTIYF.